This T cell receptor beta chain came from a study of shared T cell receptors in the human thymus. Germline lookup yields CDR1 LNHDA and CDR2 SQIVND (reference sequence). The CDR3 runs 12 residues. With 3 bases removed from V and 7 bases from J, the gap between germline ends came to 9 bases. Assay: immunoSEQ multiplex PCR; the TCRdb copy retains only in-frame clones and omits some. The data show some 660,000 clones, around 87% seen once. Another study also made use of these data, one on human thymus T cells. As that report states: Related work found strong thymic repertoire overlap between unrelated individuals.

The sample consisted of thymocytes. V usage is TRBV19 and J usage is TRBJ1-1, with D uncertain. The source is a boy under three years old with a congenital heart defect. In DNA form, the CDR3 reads TGTGCCAGTAGTATCGGGAGCCTTGAAGCTTTCTTT. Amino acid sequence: CASSIGSLEAFF. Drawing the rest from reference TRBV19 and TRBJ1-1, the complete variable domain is DGGITQSPKYLFRKEGQNVTLSCEQNLNHDAMYWYRQDPGQGLRLIYYSQIVNDFQKGDIAEGYSVSREKKESFPLTVTSAQKNPTAFYLCASSIGSLEAFFGQGTRLTVV.